The present entry profiles one T cell receptor (beta chain) with its context. Its antigen is currently unknown. Only in-frame clones appear in the TCRdb table, and some are missing; sequencing was by immunoSEQ multiplex PCR. The sample consists of about 3,900 clones, about 94% of them appearing once. This sample is part of a study of somatic mutations in cytotoxic T cells in rheumatoid arthritis. Germline values: CDR1 MDHEN, CDR2 SYDVKM. This CDR3 is built from 14 residues. V was shortened by 6 bases and J by 5 bases, with 16 bases between the two germline ends. General observations from the study: Slight underrepresentation of TRBV07 in rheumatoid arthritis patients was not adjusted for multiple comparisons.

The gene calls are TRBV28 and TRBJ2-5; D is possibly TRBD2 (5 bases). Sequencing input: CD8+ T cells sorted from blood. This TCR came from a woman aged 60-75 years with rheumatoid arthritis. This CDR3 reads CASSYKLGRETQYF. CDR3 nucleotides: TGTGCCAGCAGCTATAAACTAGGCCGGGAGACCCAGTACTTC.